The clone carrying this TCR beta chain was observed a handful of times. Its antigen is undetermined. The source of the sample is a study of beta chain features in type 1 diabetes. Study findings and constraints: There was a possibility that cDNA sequencing over-represented cells with high TCR expression. Short templates might get an advantage during PCR, and this would be equal in patients and controls.

V was pared by 9 bases and J by 7 bases, with 13 bases between. CDR3 size: 12 residues. Looked up from germline, CDR1 is SGHAT and CDR2 is FQNNGV. Reverse transcribing all isolated RNA meant expressed TCRB transcripts were sequenced. Naive, central memory and regulatory T cell samples yielded around 3.6 million reads on average. This table comes from immunoSEQ multiplex PCR, and its TCRdb copy is limited to in-frame clones, with some not included. The table shows roughly 150,000 clones, with approximately 10% occurring only once. J is TRBJ2-1 and V is TRBV11-2; D is possibly TRBD1 (5 bases). Sequencing input: central memory CD4+ T cells from blood. The TCR sequence derives from a man between 18 and 29 years old in good health. CDR3 protein: CASKPGINEQFF. As DNA, the CDR3 is TGTGCCAGTAAACCAGGGATAAATGAGCAGTTCTTC.